These T cell receptor beta chains were read from a single sample in a study of OX40 agonist ivuxolimab in advanced cancers. Assay used: immunoSEQ multiplex PCR; TCRdb lists only in-frame clones, some missing. The sample lists around 50,000 clones, roughly 85% occurring once. This material consisted of CD4+ or CD8+ T cells sorted from blood, taken in a trial of the OX40 agonist ivuxolimab. These receptors were obtained from an adult with an advanced solid tumor such as melanoma, head and neck, liver or kidney cancer. Both conserved end residues are part of each CDR3. The order of the fields is D gene, clone size, V gene, CDR3 length, J gene, CDR3 DNA, CDR3 protein. D genes are given only for firm matches. Clone size, where shown, is once, few, many, or a class for clones that have expanded.

d_call: TRBD2; clone_size: .; v_call: TRBV6-6; cdr3_length: 14; j_call: TRBJ2-1; cdr3_nt: TGTGCCAGCAAGACTAGCGGAAACTACAATGAGCAGTTCTTC; cdr3_aa: CASKTSGNYNEQFF
d_call: TRBD1; clone_size: .; v_call: TRBV23-1; cdr3_length: 16; j_call: TRBJ2-7; cdr3_nt: TGCGCCAGCAGTCAATTTCCAAGTCAGGGGGCGTACGAGCAGTACTTC; cdr3_aa: CASSQFPSQGAYEQYF
d_call: .; clone_size: .; v_call: TRBV13; cdr3_length: 13; j_call: TRBJ2-3; cdr3_nt: TGTGCCAGCACACAGGGTCAGACAGATACGCAGTATTTT; cdr3_aa: CASTQGQTDTQYF
d_call: TRBD1; clone_size: .; v_call: TRBV4-3; cdr3_length: 15; j_call: TRBJ1-5; cdr3_nt: TGCGCCAGCAAAGCGGGACAGACTAGCAATCAGCCCCAGCATTTT; cdr3_aa: CASKAGQTSNQPQHF
d_call: .; clone_size: .; v_call: TRBV6-5; cdr3_length: 12; j_call: TRBJ2-2; cdr3_nt: TGTGCCAGCAGTTACGGCCTCGGGGAGCTGTTTTTT; cdr3_aa: CASSYGLGELFF
d_call: .; clone_size: .; v_call: TRBV7-6; cdr3_length: 15; j_call: TRBJ2-7; cdr3_nt: TGTGCCAGCAGCTTAGCGCTTCAGGGGTTCCACGAGCAGTACTTC; cdr3_aa: CASSLALQGFHEQYF
d_call: TRBD1; clone_size: .; v_call: TRBV19; cdr3_length: 15; j_call: TRBJ2-1; cdr3_nt: TGTGCCAGTAGTATTGAGGGACAGCTCTACAATGAGCAGTTCTTC; cdr3_aa: CASSIEGQLYNEQFF
d_call: .; clone_size: few; v_call: TRBV11-2; cdr3_length: 15; j_call: TRBJ1-2; cdr3_nt: TGTGCCAGCAGCTCCCTCCCCCGGGGGAACTATGGCTACACCTTC; cdr3_aa: CASSSLPRGNYGYTF
d_call: .; clone_size: .; v_call: TRBV19; cdr3_length: 15; j_call: TRBJ2-3; cdr3_nt: TGTGCCAGTAGTCCCGGGGCCTTCCGCACAGATACGCAGTATTTT; cdr3_aa: CASSPGAFRTDTQYF
d_call: TRBD1; clone_size: .; v_call: TRBV11-2; cdr3_length: 14; j_call: TRBJ2-7; cdr3_nt: TGTGCCAGCAGCCCAGGGACAGGGACCTACGAGCAGTACTTC; cdr3_aa: CASSPGTGTYEQYF
d_call: TRBD2; clone_size: .; v_call: TRBV5-3; cdr3_length: 11; j_call: TRBJ2-7; cdr3_nt: TGTGCCCTCCGGGGGGGATACGAGCAGTACTTC; cdr3_aa: CALRGGYEQYF
d_call: TRBD2; clone_size: .; v_call: TRBV13; cdr3_length: 17; j_call: TRBJ2-1; cdr3_nt: TGTGCCAGCAGCCCTACTAGCGGAGGGAGCTCCTACAATGAGCAGTTCTTC; cdr3_aa: CASSPTSGGSSYNEQFF
d_call: TRBD1; clone_size: .; v_call: TRBV5-1; cdr3_length: 14; j_call: TRBJ1-4; cdr3_nt: TGCGCCAGCAGCTCACAGGGGCTCAATGAAAAACTGTTTTTT; cdr3_aa: CASSSQGLNEKLFF
d_call: .; clone_size: .; v_call: TRBV4-3; cdr3_length: 17; j_call: TRBJ1-2; cdr3_nt: TGCGCCAGCAGCCAAGATACCAGGCGACGCTCTAACTATGGCTACACCTTC; cdr3_aa: CASSQDTRRRSNYGYTF
d_call: .; clone_size: .; v_call: TRBV5-5; cdr3_length: 15; j_call: TRBJ2-3; cdr3_nt: TGTGCCAGCAGCTTGGACGGGACAAGCACAGATACGCAGTATTTT; cdr3_aa: CASSLDGTSTDTQYF
d_call: .; clone_size: .; v_call: TRBV7-9; cdr3_length: 15; j_call: TRBJ2-7; cdr3_nt: TGTGCCAGCAGCCTGCGGCGAGGGAGTCCCCACGAGCAGTACTTC; cdr3_aa: CASSLRRGSPHEQYF
d_call: .; clone_size: .; v_call: TRBV5-1; cdr3_length: 15; j_call: TRBJ2-1; cdr3_nt: TGCGCCAGCAGCTCAACTGCAAGCTCCTACAATGAGCAGTTCTTC; cdr3_aa: CASSSTASSYNEQFF
d_call: TRBD1; clone_size: .; v_call: TRBV2; cdr3_length: 13; j_call: TRBJ1-1; cdr3_nt: TGTGCCAGCAGTGAGAGACAGGGAACTGAAGCTTTCTTT; cdr3_aa: CASSERQGTEAFF
d_call: .; clone_size: .; v_call: TRBV2; cdr3_length: 14; j_call: TRBJ1-2; cdr3_nt: TGTGCCAGCATCGGTGAGGCGGGGAACTATGGCTACACCTTC; cdr3_aa: CASIGEAGNYGYTF
d_call: TRBD2; clone_size: .; v_call: TRBV27; cdr3_length: 16; j_call: TRBJ2-7; cdr3_nt: TGTGCCAGCAGTTGGCTTAGCGGGAGGGCCTCCGGCGAGCAGTACTTC; cdr3_aa: CASSWLSGRASGEQYF
d_call: .; clone_size: few; v_call: TRBV7-8; cdr3_length: 13; j_call: TRBJ2-1; cdr3_nt: TGTGCCAGCAGCTTGGGGTCGAGGGGAGAGCAGTTCTTC; cdr3_aa: CASSLGSRGEQFF
d_call: TRBD2; clone_size: .; v_call: TRBV11-3; cdr3_length: 15; j_call: TRBJ2-5; cdr3_nt: TGTGCCAGCAGCTTGGGGCTAGCGGCCCAAGAGACCCAGTACTTC; cdr3_aa: CASSLGLAAQETQYF
d_call: .; clone_size: .; v_call: TRBV29-1; cdr3_length: 10; j_call: TRBJ2-1; cdr3_nt: TGCAGCGTTGGTAAGGATGAGCAGTTCTTC; cdr3_aa: CSVGKDEQFF
d_call: .; clone_size: few; v_call: TRBV10-3; cdr3_length: 13; j_call: TRBJ2-5; cdr3_nt: TGTGCCATCAGTGAGAGTGGCGGAGAGACCCAGTACTTC; cdr3_aa: CAISESGGETQYF
d_call: .; clone_size: .; v_call: TRBV5-1; cdr3_length: 13; j_call: TRBJ2-4; cdr3_nt: TGCGCCAGCGTCGACACAGGCGGAAACATTCAGTACTTC; cdr3_aa: CASVDTGGNIQYF
d_call: .; clone_size: .; v_call: TRBV27; cdr3_length: 15; j_call: TRBJ2-3; cdr3_nt: TGTGCCAGCACCCACGGGTCCCCTCGCGCAGATACGCAGTATTTT; cdr3_aa: CASTHGSPRADTQYF
d_call: TRBD1; clone_size: once; v_call: TRBV6-1; cdr3_length: 16; j_call: TRBJ1-3; cdr3_nt: TGTGCCAGCAGTGAAGGTCCAGGGGGCTCTGGAAACACCATATATTTT; cdr3_aa: CASSEGPGGSGNTIYF
d_call: TRBD2; clone_size: .; v_call: TRBV2; cdr3_length: 15; j_call: TRBJ2-5; cdr3_nt: TGTGCCAGCAAGGTCCGGACTAGCGGGAGAGAGACCCAGTACTTC; cdr3_aa: CASKVRTSGRETQYF
d_call: .; clone_size: .; v_call: TRBV30; cdr3_length: 15; j_call: TRBJ2-3; cdr3_nt: TGTGCCTGGAGCCTCGGCAGGTTAGGCACAGATACGCAGTATTTT; cdr3_aa: CAWSLGRLGTDTQYF
d_call: .; clone_size: .; v_call: TRBV19; cdr3_length: 14; j_call: TRBJ2-7; cdr3_nt: TGTGCCAGTAGTATGGGCAGGGAAGGCCACGAGCAGTACTTC; cdr3_aa: CASSMGREGHEQYF
d_call: TRBD1; clone_size: once; v_call: TRBV28; cdr3_length: 14; j_call: TRBJ2-7; cdr3_nt: TGTGCCAGCAGGGATGGGACAGGGAAACACGAGCAGTACTTC; cdr3_aa: CASRDGTGKHEQYF
d_call: .; clone_size: .; v_call: TRBV2; cdr3_length: 16; j_call: TRBJ2-3; cdr3_nt: TGTGCCAGCAGTCCCCACCTCAGGGCGATCACAGATACGCAGTATTTT; cdr3_aa: CASSPHLRAITDTQYF
d_call: .; clone_size: .; v_call: TRBV5-1; cdr3_length: 13; j_call: TRBJ2-7; cdr3_nt: TGCGCCAGCAGCTCGGGACTGGACTACGAGCAGTACTTC; cdr3_aa: CASSSGLDYEQYF
d_call: TRBD2; clone_size: many; v_call: TRBV2; cdr3_length: 15; j_call: TRBJ2-1; cdr3_nt: TGTGCCAGCAATATAGCGGGAGGAAACTACAATGAGCAGTTCTTC; cdr3_aa: CASNIAGGNYNEQFF
d_call: .; clone_size: .; v_call: TRBV5-6; cdr3_length: 12; j_call: TRBJ2-7; cdr3_nt: TGTGCCAGCAGCGGTAGCGGATACGAGCAGTACTTC; cdr3_aa: CASSGSGYEQYF
d_call: .; clone_size: .; v_call: TRBV14; cdr3_length: 16; j_call: TRBJ2-2; cdr3_nt: TGTGCCAGCAGCCAAGAACAGGGATCGAACACCGGGGAGCTGTTTTTT; cdr3_aa: CASSQEQGSNTGELFF
d_call: .; clone_size: .; v_call: TRBV7-9; cdr3_length: 12; j_call: TRBJ2-7; cdr3_nt: TGTGCCAGCAGCCACCCCCTCACCGAGCAGTACTTC; cdr3_aa: CASSHPLTEQYF
d_call: TRBD1; clone_size: .; v_call: TRBV9; cdr3_length: 13; j_call: TRBJ2-5; cdr3_nt: TGTGCCAGCAGCGTGGGACAGCAAGAGACCCAGTACTTC; cdr3_aa: CASSVGQQETQYF
d_call: .; clone_size: .; v_call: TRBV18; cdr3_length: 17; j_call: TRBJ1-3; cdr3_nt: TGTGCCAGCTCACCAGGGTTCACAGGGAAGGCTGGAAACACCATATATTTT; cdr3_aa: CASSPGFTGKAGNTIYF
d_call: TRBD1; clone_size: .; v_call: TRBV7-2; cdr3_length: 17; j_call: TRBJ2-4; cdr3_nt: TGTGCCAGCAGCTTAGTCGTGGGACAGGTTAATAAAAACATTCAGTACTTC; cdr3_aa: CASSLVVGQVNKNIQYF
d_call: TRBD1; clone_size: .; v_call: TRBV5-6; cdr3_length: 15; j_call: TRBJ2-7; cdr3_nt: TGTGCCAGCAGGAAGAGGACAGGCCTCTCCTACGAGCAGTACTTC; cdr3_aa: CASRKRTGLSYEQYF
d_call: TRBD2; clone_size: .; v_call: TRBV5-1; cdr3_length: 15; j_call: TRBJ2-1; cdr3_nt: TGCGCCAGCAGCCCTGGACTAGCGGGCTACAATGAGCAGTTCTTC; cdr3_aa: CASSPGLAGYNEQFF